This T cell receptor (beta chain) is drawn from a study of T-cell reconstitution after alpha-beta-depleted transplantation in children. Per germline, CDR1 SGDLS and CDR2 YYNGEE. The CDR3 consists of 19 residues. With V trimmed by 0 bases and J by 2 bases, 10 bases remained unmatched. In this sample, this clonotype turned up a few times. Library preparation (for TCRbeta) was performed with unique molecular identifiers. TCRdb reprocessed the PCR reads via MiXCR and lists one record per CDR3 protein. The profile shows approximately 430,000 distinct CDR3 sequences, roughly 17% of them singletons. The chain joins TRBV9 to TRBJ2-1, with 11 bases that match TRBD2. The sequence derives from a boy under two years old who had a stem cell transplant for Wiskott-Aldrich syndrome, so the T cells may come from the graft donor. The specimen comprised PBMCs, mostly from graft donor cells, sampled 360 days after TCRalphabeta/CD19-depleted stem cell transplant. CDR3 protein: CASSVGVAGGLGPYNEQFF. As DNA, the CDR3 is TGTGCCAGCAGCGTAGGAGTAGCGGGAGGGCTAGGCCCCTACAATGAGCAGTTCTTC.